The TCR beta chain under discussion was sequenced for a study of Ad26.COV2.S vaccination and SARS-CoV-2 variants. Study details: Donor was assigned to the Ad26.COV2.S arm of trial COV1001. The study gave Ad26.COV2.S intramuscularly, once or twice 56 days apart. Study results and caveats: Spike-specific TCR breadth in vaccine recipients exceeded that seen in placebo recipients.

Sequencing was performed with immunoSEQ multiplex PCR; in TCRdb, only in-frame clones are kept and a portion is missing. The table lists some 410,000 clones, about 90% of them singletons. The CDR3 spans 16 residues. Per the germline V gene, CDR1 is LGHNA and CDR2 is YSLEER. Trimming left V 4 bases short and J 3 bases short, with 15 bases between. A note on this clone: Its matching antigen is unknown.

Noted treatment: around 19 received Ad26.COV2.S at low or high dose, single or two shots; a few received placebo; per-sample allocation not given. Sample collection was performed on day 63 after the first vaccine or placebo injection. Boston hosted the donor, who was an adult aged 18-55 years. The sequence was collected from a person between 18 and 59 years old who received the Ad26.COV2.S COVID-19 vaccine or a placebo. This chain links TRBV4-3 with TRBJ2-2; no firm D call. Sample: peripheral blood, taken in a trial of Ad26.COV2.S vaccine versus placebo. CDR3 nucleotides: TGCGCCAGCAGCCTCGAAAGGGTGTTAGACACCGGGGAGCTGTTTTTT. Encoded protein: CASSLERVLDTGELFF.